This T cell receptor beta chain was profiled in a study of tumor-infiltrating lymphocytes in primary liver carcinoma. Study-wide results and limits: Only about 7.5-24% of top clones were detected in all five tumor regions.

Germline assignment: CDR1 DFQATT and CDR2 SNEGSKA (reference sequence). This CDR3 is built from 13 residues. Trimming removed 1 base at V and 7 bases at J, with 14 bases between. Regarding this clonotype: Its antigen remains unidentified.

Total RNA and DNA came together from around 20-30 mg of bulk tissue without cell sorting. Starting material of approximately 500 ng total RNA yielded TCR beta cDNA via a constant-region primer. Libraries of TCR beta came from three nested multiplex PCR rounds with slightly modified ARM-PCR. Primers for the first two PCR rounds were TRBV1-TRBV30 forward primers and a C-beta reverse primer (roughly 10 cycles per round). MiXCR, run by TCRdb on the multiplex PCR reads, gives a single entry per CDR3 protein. The sample lists roughly 120,000 distinct CDR3 sequences; around 62% were seen once. Sequences were obtained from liver tumor tissue from sampling region 1. Subset defined: tumor region T1, superior pole. This clonotype originated in a woman aged 60-75 years with primary liver carcinoma and hepatitis B virus infection. This chain connects TRBV20-1 to TRBJ2-7; D possibly corresponds to TRBD2 (5 bases). The CDR3 DNA reads as TGCAGTGCTAGAGTTCCCCGGGGTTGGGAGCAGTACTTC. Amino acid sequence: CSARVPRGWEQYF.